Listed below are T cell receptor beta chains from one sample, sequenced in a study of CD4 T cells in relation to SARS-CoV-2 and coronaviruses. Measured with immunoSEQ multiplex PCR; TCRdb has only the in-frame clones, and not every one. The sample records about 64,000 clones, about 94% being singletons. The sample consisted of naive CD4+ T cells from PBMCs. The receptors derive from a human donor in good health. Both conserved end residues are part of each CDR3. Fields, in order: V gene, J gene, CDR3 protein.

V: TRBV28
J: TRBJ2-1
CDR3: CASSLDPLLAGGPLSYNEQFF

V: TRBV6-4
J: TRBJ2-2
CDR3: CASSDRGQGNTGELFF

V: TRBV2
J: TRBJ2-2
CDR3: CASSEQETDTGELFF

V: TRBV20-1
J: TRBJ2-6
CDR3: CSASDVPQLSGANVLTF

V: TRBV7-2
J: TRBJ1-2
CDR3: CASSLAFWQSSYGYTF

V: TRBV7-2
J: TRBJ1-5
CDR3: CASSLGGRGQQPQHF

V: TRBV3-1/TRBV3-2
J: TRBJ1-5
CDR3: CASSQEVGGGQPQHF

V: TRBV5-1
J: TRBJ2-3
CDR3: CASSPTGGPQPDTQYF

V: TRBV9
J: TRBJ2-7
CDR3: CASSVDPRGTTAYEQYF

V: TRBV27
J: TRBJ2-1
CDR3: CASSRAGAVYNEQFF

V: TRBV28
J: TRBJ2-1
CDR3: CASSPRQGYNEQFF

V: TRBV28
J: TRBJ1-5
CDR3: CASSLIGTGVRTQPQHF

V: TRBV28
J: TRBJ1-5
CDR3: CASSPTTLRTSPGNQPQHF

V: TRBV29-1
J: TRBJ2-3
CDR3: CSVEGASTDTQYF

V: TRBV3-1/TRBV3-2
J: TRBJ2-1
CDR3: CASSQFPSEQFF

V: TRBV28
J: TRBJ2-5
CDR3: CASSTRDRGRETQYF

V: TRBV5-1
J: TRBJ2-3
CDR3: CASGRGTSTDTQYF

V: TRBV6-5
J: TRBJ2-7
CDR3: CASSRAPGEQYF

V: TRBV28
J: TRBJ2-3
CDR3: CASSGTATDTQYF

V: TRBV6-1
J: TRBJ2-5
CDR3: CASSEQGGETQYF

V: TRBV18
J: TRBJ2-7
CDR3: CASSPISGGGQNEQYF

V: TRBV30
J: TRBJ2-5
CDR3: CAWSQGTQETQYF

V: TRBV19
J: TRBJ1-2
CDR3: CASSRNPETGAYGYTF

V: TRBV27
J: TRBJ2-7
CDR3: CATRQGLATYEQYF

V: TRBV4-1
J: TRBJ2-3
CDR3: CASSKGSTDTQYF

V: TRBV28
J: TRBJ1-4
CDR3: CASSRDSGEKLFF

V: TRBV9
J: TRBJ2-3
CDR3: CASRRDNLRTDTQYF

V: TRBV25-1
J: TRBJ2-2
CDR3: CASSEDLLNTGELFF

V: TRBV18
J: TRBJ1-5
CDR3: CASSPVRGESHSNQPQHF

V: TRBV15
J: TRBJ2-1
CDR3: CATSREGRTSIYNEQFF